This T cell receptor (beta chain) was obtained from a study of monozygotic twins with inflammatory bowel disease. The study, taken as a whole, reports: No detectable difference in repertoire similarity separated concordant from discordant twins, possibly as a result of limited power. Among patients, repertoires may have gained variability from differing immunosuppressive treatments. People with IBD had fewer clonotypes in common with others than healthy twins did, especially with disease activity.

CDR1 MGHRA and CDR2 YSYEKL come from the germline V gene. There are 15 residues in the CDR3. TCR libraries each used 3500 ng of total RNA. TCRdb derives one entry per CDR3 protein from the 5' RACE reads, leaving out DNA. Its listing shows some 440,000 distinct CDR3 sequences. Concerning this clonotype itself: Its antigen is unknown.

The material sequenced was blood. The J gene is TRBJ2-1, the V gene TRBV4-1. The sequence was collected from a human donor with ulcerative colitis or Crohn's disease, or a healthy co-twin of an affected twin (not recorded which). This CDR3 reads CASSRAGTSYNEQFF.